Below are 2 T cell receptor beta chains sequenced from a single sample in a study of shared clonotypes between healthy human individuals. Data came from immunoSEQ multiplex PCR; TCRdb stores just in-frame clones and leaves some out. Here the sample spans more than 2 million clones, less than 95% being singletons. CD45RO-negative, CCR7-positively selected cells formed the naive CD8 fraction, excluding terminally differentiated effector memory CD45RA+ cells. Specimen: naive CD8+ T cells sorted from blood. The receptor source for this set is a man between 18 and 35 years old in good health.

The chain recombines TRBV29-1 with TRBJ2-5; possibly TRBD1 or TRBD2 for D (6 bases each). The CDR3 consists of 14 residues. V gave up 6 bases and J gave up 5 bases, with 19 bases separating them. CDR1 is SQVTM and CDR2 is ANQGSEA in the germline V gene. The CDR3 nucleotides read TGCAGCGTGTTATCGTACCCCGGGGGCGAGACCCAGTACTTC. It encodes CSVLSYPGGETQYF.

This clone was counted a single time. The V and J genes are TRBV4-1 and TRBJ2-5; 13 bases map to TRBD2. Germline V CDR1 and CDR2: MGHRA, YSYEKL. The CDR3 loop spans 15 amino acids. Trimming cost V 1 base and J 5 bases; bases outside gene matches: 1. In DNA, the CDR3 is TGCGCCAGCAGCCAAGGGGGACTAGCGGGGGAGACCCAGTACTTC. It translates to CASSQGGLAGETQYF.